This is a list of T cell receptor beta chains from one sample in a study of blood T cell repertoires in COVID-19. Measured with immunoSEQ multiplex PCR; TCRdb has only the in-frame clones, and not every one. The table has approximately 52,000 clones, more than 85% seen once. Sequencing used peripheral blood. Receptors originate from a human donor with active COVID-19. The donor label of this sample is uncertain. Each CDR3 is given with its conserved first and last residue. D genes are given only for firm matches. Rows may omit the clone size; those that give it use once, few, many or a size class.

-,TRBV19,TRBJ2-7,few,TGTGCCAGTAAGGGGGGGTCCTACGAGCAGTACTTC,CASKGGSYEQYF
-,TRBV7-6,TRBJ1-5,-,TGTGCCAGCAGCTTTGGGGCTGGAAGCAATCAGCCCCAGCATTTT,CASSFGAGSNQPQHF
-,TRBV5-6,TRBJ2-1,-,TGTGCCAGCAGCTTACAACCAGCGGCCTACAATGAGCAGTTCTTC,CASSLQPAAYNEQFF
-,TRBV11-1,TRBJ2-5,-,TGTGCCAGCAGCTTAAACTTTCAAGAGACCCAGTACTTC,CASSLNFQETQYF
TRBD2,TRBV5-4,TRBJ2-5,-,TGTGCCAGCAGCGATAATAGCGGGGGGGCCGTAGGGACCCAGTACTTC,CASSDNSGGAVGTQYF
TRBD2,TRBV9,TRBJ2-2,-,TGTGCCAGCAGCACGACTAGCGGGGGTACCGGGGAGCTGTTTTTT,CASSTTSGGTGELFF
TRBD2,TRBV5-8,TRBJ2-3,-,TGTGCCAGCAGCAGAAGCGGGGGAGGGTCAGATACGCAGTATTTT,CASSRSGGGSDTQYF
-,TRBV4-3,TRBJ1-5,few,TGCGCCAGCAGCCAAGATCGGGATCAGCCCCAGCATTTT,CASSQDRDQPQHF
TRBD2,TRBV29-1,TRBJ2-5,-,TGCAGCGTTGTTCCAGGGACTATGGCCCAGTACTTC,CSVVPGTMAQYF
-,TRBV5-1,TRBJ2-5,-,TGCGCCAGCAGCTTGGCCGCGGGGGCCGAGAAGACCCAGTACTTC,CASSLAAGAEKTQYF
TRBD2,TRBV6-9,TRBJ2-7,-,TGTGCCAGCAGTTATCGGGCTAGCGGGAGCTCCTACGAGCAGTACTTC,CASSYRASGSSYEQYF
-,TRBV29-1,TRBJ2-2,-,TGCAGCGTTGGTTCCGGGGGATCCCCCGGGGAGCTGTTTTTT,CSVGSGGSPGELFF
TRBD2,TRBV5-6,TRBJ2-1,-,TGTGCCAGCAGCCTCCGGGAGGTCTCCTACAATGAGCAGTTCTTC,CASSLREVSYNEQFF
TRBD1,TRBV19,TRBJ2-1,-,TGTGCCAGTAGTAGACAGGGTAATAGGGTGATTGAGCAGTTCTTC,CASSRQGNRVIEQFF
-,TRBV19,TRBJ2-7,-,TGTGCCAGTAGTAGGGGGGTGAGCTACGAGCAGTACTTC,CASSRGVSYEQYF
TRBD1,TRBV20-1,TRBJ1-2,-,TGCAGTGCTAGTGGTACAGGGGGCTGGGGCGGCTACACCTTC,CSASGTGGWGGYTF
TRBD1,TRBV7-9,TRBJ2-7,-,TGTGCCAGCAGCTTAGGGACAGGGATTGCCTACGAGCAGTACTTC,CASSLGTGIAYEQYF
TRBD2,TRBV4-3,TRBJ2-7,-,TGCGCCAGCAGCCAAGAGCCGACTAGCGGGGTAGAGCAGTACTTC,CASSQEPTSGVEQYF
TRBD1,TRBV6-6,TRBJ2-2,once,TGTGCCAGCTCTCGACAGGGGACCGGGGAGCTGTTTTTT,CASSRQGTGELFF
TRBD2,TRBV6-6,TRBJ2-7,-,TGTGCCAGCAGACTGACTAGCGGGGGTATATACGAGCAGTACTTC,CASRLTSGGIYEQYF